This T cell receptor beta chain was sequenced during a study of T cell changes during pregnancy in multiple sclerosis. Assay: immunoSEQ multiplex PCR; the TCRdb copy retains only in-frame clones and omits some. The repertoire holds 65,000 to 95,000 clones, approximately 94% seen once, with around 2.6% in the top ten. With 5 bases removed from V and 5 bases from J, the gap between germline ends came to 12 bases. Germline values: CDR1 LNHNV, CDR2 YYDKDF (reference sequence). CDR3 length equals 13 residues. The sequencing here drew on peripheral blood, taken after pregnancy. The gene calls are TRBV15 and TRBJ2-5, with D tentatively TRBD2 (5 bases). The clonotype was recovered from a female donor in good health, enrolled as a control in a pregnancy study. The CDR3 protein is CATSRDGQETQYF. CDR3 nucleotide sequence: TGTGCCACCAGCCGGGATGGCCAGGAGACCCAGTACTTC.